Presented here are 32 T cell receptor beta chains from one specimen sequenced in a study of T cell clonality in common variable immunodeficiency. Profiling relied on immunoSEQ multiplex PCR, and the TCRdb table lists in-frame clones only, not all of them. The sample has more than 55,000 clones, none seen only once. The sequencing sample was made of peripheral blood mononuclear cells. The receptors stem from a person aged 18 to 75 in good health.

This clone was counted ten times or more. The read falls 3 residues short of the CDR3 end, and the missing part is taken from the germline J gene. This sequence joins TRBV29-1 and TRBJ1-2; 7 positions agree with TRBD1. CDR3 length: 13 amino acids. Germline CDR1 SQVTM, CDR2 ANQGSEA. This CDR3 reads CSVDFTGERSYTF. Partial CDR3 DNA: TGCAGCGTTGACTTTACAGGGGAAAGGAGC.

This clone was seen repeatedly, ten times or more. The CDR3 end is not reached by the read, which stops 3 residues before it; the germline J gene fills it in. The rearrangement links TRBV20-1 to TRBJ1-2; 10 nucleotides match TRBD1. Trimming took 4 bases from V and 7 from J; bases not matched to a gene: 12. CDR1 is DFQATT, CDR2 SNEGSKA, per germline (reference sequence). There are 15 residues in the CDR3. The DNA read from the CDR3 is TGCAGTGCTAATGTACCGGGACAGGGGAGGGCTGGC. Its translation is CSANVPGQGRAG. The whole CDR3 sequence reads CSANVPGQGRAGYTF.

This clone was counted at least ten times. The read terminates 3 residues before the CDR3 end, so the remaining end is supplied by the germline J gene. V usage is TRBV20-1 and J usage is TRBJ2-3, with 11 bases identical to TRBD2. With V trimmed by 3 bases and J by 3 bases, 5 bases remained unmatched. This CDR3 region has 15 residues. Germline V gene lookup returns CDR1 DFQATT and CDR2 SNEGSKA (reference sequence). Here the CDR3 reads CSARPGTSGTDTQYF. The part of the CDR3 DNA that was read is TGCAGTGCTAGGCCCGGGACTAGCGGAACAGATACG.

This clone appeared many times. The read finishes 3 residues shy of the CDR3 end, and the germline J gene is used to complete it. The chain employs TRBV5-1 and TRBJ2-1, with 11 bases fitting TRBD2. V was clipped by 6 bases and J by 0 bases; unmatched bases: 14. The germline V gene encodes CDR1 SGHRS and CDR2 YFSETQ. This CDR3 is 19 amino acids long. This CDR3 reads CASIQTSGNRGSSYNEQFF. Incomplete CDR3 DNA: TGCGCCAGCATACAGACTAGCGGGAATCGGGGGAGCTCCTACAATGAG.

In this sample, this clone turned up many times. The CDR3 reads CASSLDLEGYGYTF. Partial CDR3 DNA: TGTGCCAGCAGCTTAGACCTGGAGGGCTATGGC. This chain uses TRBV7-9 with TRBJ1-2, with unresolved D. The read ends 3 residues before the CDR3 terminus; that terminus is restored from the germline J gene. Trimming stripped 1 base from V and 4 bases from J, with 10 bases between. CDR3 length equals 14 residues. In germline, CDR1 is SEHNR, CDR2 FQNEAQ (reference sequence).

This clone was picked up many times. The DNA ends 3 residues before the CDR3 does, and the rest of the CDR3 is filled in from the germline J gene. This chain uses TRBV19 with TRBJ2-7; the match to TRBD2 covers 9 bases. Germline V gene data show CDR1 as LNHDA and CDR2 as SQIVND (reference sequence). V gave up 5 bases and J gave up 2 bases; unmatched junction bases: 4. The CDR3 is 14 residues long. Incomplete CDR3 DNA: TGTGCCAGTAGTCGGACTAGCGTTACCTACGAG. Translation: CASSRTSVTYE. The CDR3, in full, reads CASSRTSVTYEQYF. Using reference TRBV19 and TRBJ2-7 for the parts outside the CDR3, the full variable domain is DGGITQSPKYLFRKEGQNVTLSCEQNLNHDAMYWYRQDPGQGLRLIYYSQIVNDFQKGDIAEGYSVSREKKESFPLTVTSAQKNPTAFYLCASSRTSVTYEQYFGPGTRLTVT.

This clone was counted at least ten times. The read terminates 3 residues before the CDR3 end, so the remaining end is supplied by the germline J gene. The chain couples TRBV12-3 or TRBV12-4 to TRBJ2-2; possibly TRBD1 or TRBD2 for D (5 bases each). With 6 bases removed from V and 7 bases from J, the gap between germline ends came to 12 bases. The CDR3 spans 13 residues. The CDR3 is CASRLRGDGELFF. Partial CDR3 DNA: TGTGCCAGCAGACTCCGAGGGGACGGGGAG.

There are many counts of this clone. The read halts 3 residues ahead of the CDR3 end, with the missing end drawn from the germline J gene. The chain combines TRBV10-3 with TRBJ2-7; tentative D call: TRBD1 (5 bases). The CDR3 is 16 amino acids. CDR1 and CDR2 (germline): ENHRY, SYGVKD. Trimming left V 6 bases short and J 3 bases short, with 21 bases between. The CDR3 sequence: CAISPLVEGAIYEQYF. The sequenced part of the CDR3 DNA is TGTGCCATCAGCCCCCTGGTGGAAGGGGCGATCTACGAG.

This clone was seen many times. The CDR3 goes on 3 residues after the read ends, and that part is filled in from the germline J gene. V is TRBV6-1 and J is TRBJ2-7; TRBD2 aligns across 11 bases. The CDR3 spans 15 residues. Unmatched junction bases numbered 6, after V lost 3 bases and J lost 5 bases. Germline V gene data show CDR1 as MNHNS and CDR2 as SASEGT. The CDR3 sequence is CASSDMTSGINEQYF. The part of the CDR3 DNA that was read is TGTGCCAGCAGTGACATGACTAGCGGGATCAACGAG.

This clone was observed at least ten times. The missing CDR3 end, 3 residues past where the read stops, is filled in from the germline J gene. The chain has TRBV5-4 and TRBJ2-7, with a possible D match to TRBD1 (5 bases). CDR1 is SGHNT, CDR2 YYREEE, per germline (reference sequence). CDR3 length: 15 residues. The V and J ends lost 5 bases and 0 bases respectively, with 15 bases between them. CDR3 bases read: TGTGCCAGCAGTCGATATGACAGACGCTCCTACGAG. It codes for CASSRYDRRSYE. The full CDR3 protein reads CASSRYDRRSYEQYF. The full variable domain, its missing parts supplied by reference TRBV5-4 and TRBJ2-7, is ETGVTQSPTHLIKTRGQQVTLRCSSQSGHNTVSWYQQALGQGPQFIFQYYREEENGRGNFPPRFSGLQFPNYSSELNVNALELDDSALYLCASSRYDRRSYEQYFGPGTRLTVT.

This clone has ten or more counts. The DNA ends 3 residues before the CDR3 does, and the rest of the CDR3 is filled in from the germline J gene. The chain joins TRBV4-1 to TRBJ2-3; the D gene is possibly TRBD2 (5 bases). The ends were cut back, 1 base at V and 0 bases at J, with 14 bases in the middle. The length of the CDR3 is 17 residues. Germline V CDR1 and CDR2: MGHRA, YSYEKL. CDR3 bases read: TGCGCCAGCAGCCAAGTCTTTAACGGACTGAGCACAGATACG. Translating gives CASSQVFNGLSTDT. The full CDR3 sequence reads CASSQVFNGLSTDTQYF.

Many counts were recorded for this clone. The read comes to an end 3 residues before the CDR3 does, leaving the germline J gene to fill in the end. V is TRBV5-4 and J is TRBJ2-7; TRBD2 matches at 7 bases. J was trimmed by 6 bases and V by 0 bases; bases with no gene match: 3. CDR1 SGHNT and CDR2 YYREEE come from the germline V gene (reference sequence). The CDR3 is 13 amino acids. The CDR3 protein is CASSLELASEQYF. The covered CDR3 bases are TGTGCCAGCAGCTTGGAACTAGCGTCCGAG.

This clone was counted at least ten times. Read data end 3 residues before the CDR3 end; the end is taken from the germline J gene. This chain uses TRBV5-1 with TRBJ2-7, with 9 bases identical to TRBD1. CDR3 length: 15 amino acids. CDR1 is SGHRS, CDR2 YFSETQ, per germline. The junction had 15 bases not matched to a gene; V was cut back by 8 bases and J by 6 bases. The covered CDR3 bases are TGCGCCAGTTCACAGGGGGCGCCGGGCCTCTCCGAG. The encoded protein is CASSQGAPGLSE. The whole CDR3 protein reads CASSQGAPGLSEQYF. Full variable domain (outside the CDR3, taken from reference TRBV5-1 and TRBJ2-7): KAGVTQTPRYLIKTRGQQVTLSCSPISGHRSVSWYQQTPGQGLQFLFEYFSETQRNKGNFPGRFSGRQFSNSRSEMNVSTLELGDSALYLCASSQGAPGLSEQYFGPGTRLTVT.

This clone was observed many times. The read comes to an end 3 residues before the CDR3 does, leaving the germline J gene to fill in the end. The chain is built from TRBV7-2 and TRBJ2-1; D is unclear. Germline V lookup: CDR1 SGHTA, CDR2 FQGNSA. The CDR3 spans 15 residues. V lost 5 bases to trimming and J lost 7 bases, with 18 bases between them. The CDR3 sequence is CASSALSAARNEQFF. The sequenced part of the CDR3 DNA is TGTGCCAGCAGCGCCCTCTCTGCAGCGAGAAATGAG.

This clone has ten or more counts. The read falls 3 residues short of the CDR3 end, and the missing part is taken from the germline J gene. The chain joins TRBV27 to TRBJ2-1; D possibly corresponds to TRBD1 (5 bases). Germline V CDR1 and CDR2: MNHEY, SMNVEV (reference sequence). V lost 8 bases and J 5 bases, leaving 19 bases between the germline ends. This CDR3 region has 15 residues. This CDR3 reads CASALGATGDNEQFF. The CDR3 bases that were read are TGTGCCAGCGCTCTAGGGGCTACGGGCGACAATGAG.

This clone has ten or more counts. The sequenced fragment ends 3 residues before the CDR3 boundary, so the rest is inferred from the germline J gene. V gene TRBV7-2 combines with J gene TRBJ2-7, with D perhaps TRBD2 (5 bases). The V gene lost 5 bases and the J gene lost 0 bases, with 11 bases spanning the gap. Per the germline V gene, CDR1 is SGHTA and CDR2 is FQGNSA. The CDR3 spans 14 residues. CDR3 DNA, as far as it was read: TGTGCCAGCAGCGCAGCGGAGCACTCCTACGAG. Amino acids: CASSAAEHSYE. The entire CDR3 is CASSAAEHSYEQYF.

This clone was seen ten or more times. Compared with germline, one end of the junction differs, possibly owing to a read error. The read ends 3 residues before the CDR3 terminus; that terminus is restored from the germline J gene. The chain employs TRBV4-2 and TRBJ1-1, with TRBD1 matching over 12 bases. The CDR3 spans 17 residues. Germline lookup yields CDR1 LGHNA and CDR2 YNFKEQ. CDR3: CASSPGLGQGAYTEAFF. The sequenced CDR3 bases are TGCGCCAGCAGCCCCGGTTTGGGACAGGGGGCCTACACTGAA.

There are many counts of this clone. The CDR3 end lies 3 residues beyond the end of the read and is filled in from the germline J gene. The rearrangement joins TRBV5-4 to TRBJ2-7, with 10 bases fitting TRBD2. The CDR3 loop spans 16 amino acids. Germline assignment: CDR1 SGHNT and CDR2 YYREEE (reference sequence). Trimming cost V 3 bases and J 6 bases; bases outside gene matches: 12. CDR3 region: CASSSSSAGGPFEQYF. CDR3 DNA, as far as it was read: TGTGCCAGCAGCTCTTCCTCAGCGGGAGGGCCTTTCGAG.

This clone was counted ten times or more. The read ends 3 residues early relative to the CDR3; the germline J gene fills the gap. J is TRBJ1-5 and V is TRBV5-6; tentatively, D is TRBD1 (5 bases). Germline assignment: CDR1 SGHDT and CDR2 YYEEEE. The CDR3 spans 13 residues. V was pared by 4 bases and J by 1 base, with 6 bases between. The CDR3 here is CASSRQSNQPQHF. The part of the CDR3 DNA that was read is TGTGCCAGCAGCAGACAGAGCAATCAGCCC.

This clone was observed many times. With the read ending 3 residues before the CDR3 end, the germline J gene is used to fill in that end. The J gene is TRBJ2-1, the V gene TRBV20-1, with 7 bases aligning to TRBD2. The CDR3 is 14 residues long. V dropped 3 bases and J dropped 6; count of bases not matched to a gene: 8. Germline V gene sequence: CDR1 DFQATT, CDR2 SNEGSKA (reference sequence). CDR3 bases read: TGCAGTGCTAGTGTGGCGGGGGTATCCAATGAG. It encodes CSASVAGVSNE. The complete CDR3 sequence is CSASVAGVSNEQFF.

There are many counts of this clone. The read finishes 3 residues shy of the CDR3 end, and the germline J gene is used to complete it. V usage is TRBV5-4 and J usage is TRBJ1-2; D is possibly TRBD1 (5 bases). CDR3 length: 15 amino acids. Germline-derived CDR1 and CDR2 are SGHNT and YYREEE (reference sequence). Here the CDR3 reads CASSLSGGGAVGYTF. The CDR3 bases that were read are TGTGCCAGCAGCTTGTCCGGGGGGGGAGCCGTGGGC.

This clone was seen repeatedly, ten times or more. The read falls 3 residues short of the CDR3 end, and the missing part is taken from the germline J gene. The gene calls are TRBV19 and TRBJ1-4; tentatively, D is TRBD1 (5 bases). Germline V gene lookup returns CDR1 LNHDA and CDR2 SQIVND (reference sequence). The length of the CDR3 is 15 residues. Trimming shortened V by 7 bases and J by 0 bases, and 12 bases separated the two germline ends. The CDR3 bases that were read are TGTGCCAGTACCCCAGGACACGCAACTAATGAAAAA. This codes for CASTPGHATNEK. The CDR3 reads in full as CASTPGHATNEKLFF.

A word on this clone: Read data end 3 residues before the CDR3 end; the end is taken from the germline J gene. The V and J genes are TRBV6-1 and TRBJ2-1; tentatively, D is TRBD2 (6 bases). Germline V gene sequence: CDR1 MNHNS, CDR2 SASEGT. CDR3 size: 15 residues. Trimming took 2 bases from V and 4 from J, leaving 12 bases between them. CDR3 DNA (partial): TGTGCCAGCAGTGAACAGGGACTCCGTTACAATGAG. Translated, it gives CASSEQGLRYNE. The full-length CDR3 reads as CASSEQGLRYNEQFF.

Ten or more counts support this clone. The read is 3 residues too short to cover the CDR3 end, so that end is filled in from the germline J gene. The V and J genes are TRBV10-3 and TRBJ2-2, with 12 nucleotides matching TRBD2. Germline V lookup: CDR1 ENHRY, CDR2 SYGVKD. The CDR3 is 17 amino acids. The ends lost 2 bases at V and 4 bases at J; junction bases unmatched: 5. The CDR3 loop is CAISEPTSGSTTGELFF. The part of the CDR3 DNA that was read is TGTGCCATCAGTGAGCCGACTAGCGGGAGTACCACCGGGGAG.

This clone occurred many times. Read sequence stops 3 residues before the CDR3 end, and the germline J gene provides the missing end. The rearrangement uses TRBV6-4 and TRBJ2-3, with D uncertain. Germline values: CDR1 MRHNA, CDR2 SNTAGT. Trimming took off 9 bases at V and 1 base at J, with 8 bases between the two ends. This CDR3 is 12 amino acids long. The part of the CDR3 DNA that was read is TGTGCCAGTTGTCAGGGCACAGATACG. This translates into CASCQGTDT. The CDR3 in its entirety is CASCQGTDTQYF.

This clone has at least ten counts. Sequencing ends 3 residues short of the CDR3 end; the germline J gene provides the rest. The chain uses TRBV4-1 and TRBJ2-5; D might be TRBD2 (5 bases). The germline gives CDR1 MGHRA, CDR2 YSYEKL. The CDR3 covers 16 residues. Trimming took off 1 base at V and 2 bases at J, with 14 bases between the two ends. This CDR3 reads CASSQVPSLGQETQYF. The CDR3 DNA, read in part, is TGCGCCAGCAGCCAAGTCCCTAGCCTCGGGCAAGAGACC.

This clone was counted many times. The read finishes 3 residues shy of the CDR3 end, and the germline J gene is used to complete it. The rearrangement joins TRBV20-1 to TRBJ2-5; 7 nucleotides align to TRBD2. V shed 1 base, J shed 1 base, and the junction held 9 bases outside the gene matches. The CDR3 extends over 16 amino acids. Germline loops: CDR1 DFQATT, CDR2 SNEGSKA (reference sequence). The DNA read from the CDR3 is TGCAGTGCTAGAGGGGCCGGCGGGAGTATCCAAGAGACC. This gives the protein CSARGAGGSIQET. The CDR3, in full, reads CSARGAGGSIQETQYF.

This clone has just a few counts. The read is 3 residues too short to cover the CDR3 end, so that end is filled in from the germline J gene. The chain recombines TRBV20-1 with TRBJ2-7; no definite D call. V was cut by 5 bases and J by 5 bases, with 13 bases left in between. This CDR3 spans 12 amino acids. The germline CDR1 and CDR2 sequences are DFQATT and SNEGSKA (reference sequence). CDR3 bases read: TGCAGTGCTCAACGCAGATTCGACGAG. It encodes CSAQRRFDE. The complete CDR3 protein is CSAQRRFDEQYF.

This clone was recorded at least ten times. The CDR3 goes on 3 residues after the read ends, and that part is filled in from the germline J gene. The chain couples TRBV7-8 to TRBJ1-2; TRBD1 might be the D (5 bases). Germline V gene lookup returns CDR1 SGHVS and CDR2 FQNEAQ. The CDR3 runs 14 residues. Incomplete CDR3 DNA: TGTGCCAGCAGCCAAGGAGGGGAATGGAGCGGC. Residues: CASSQGGEWSG. The full CDR3 protein reads CASSQGGEWSGYTF.

This clone was observed many times. The read ends 3 residues before the CDR3 terminus; that terminus is restored from the germline J gene. The chain combines TRBV19 with TRBJ2-5; TRBD1 is a possible D gene (5 bases). Germline V gives CDR1 LNHDA, CDR2 SQIVND (reference sequence). The CDR3 spans 15 residues. The V and J ends lost 2 bases and 2 bases respectively, with 12 bases between them. CDR3 in amino acids: CASSIIHRNQETQYF. The CDR3 DNA, read in part, is TGTGCCAGTAGTATAATACACAGGAATCAAGAGACC.

This clone was counted many times. Coverage ceases 3 residues before the CDR3 finishes, and the germline J gene fills in the end. The gene calls are TRBV6-2 or TRBV6-3 and TRBJ2-2, with D maybe TRBD2 (5 bases). Deletions cut 10 bases from V and 7 bases from J, with 10 bases between. Germline CDR1 is MNHEY and CDR2 is SVGEGT. This CDR3 is 11 amino acids long. The sequenced CDR3 bases are TGTGCCATCCGAGGGTACGGGGAG. Protein product: CAIRGYGE. The entire CDR3 sequence reads CAIRGYGELFF.

This clone was recorded at least ten times. The CDR3 end lies 3 residues beyond the end of the read and is filled in from the germline J gene. The rearrangement links TRBV12-5 to TRBJ1-4; 7 bases align to TRBD1. This CDR3 has 15 amino acids. The junction had 4 bases not matched to a gene; V was cut back by 6 bases and J by 0 bases. The germline V gene has CDR1 LGHNT and CDR2 FRNRAP. Incomplete CDR3 DNA: TGTGCTAGTGGCCCCGGGACAGCAACTAATGAAAAA. Translating it yields CASGPGTATNEK. From start to end, the CDR3 is CASGPGTATNEKLFF.